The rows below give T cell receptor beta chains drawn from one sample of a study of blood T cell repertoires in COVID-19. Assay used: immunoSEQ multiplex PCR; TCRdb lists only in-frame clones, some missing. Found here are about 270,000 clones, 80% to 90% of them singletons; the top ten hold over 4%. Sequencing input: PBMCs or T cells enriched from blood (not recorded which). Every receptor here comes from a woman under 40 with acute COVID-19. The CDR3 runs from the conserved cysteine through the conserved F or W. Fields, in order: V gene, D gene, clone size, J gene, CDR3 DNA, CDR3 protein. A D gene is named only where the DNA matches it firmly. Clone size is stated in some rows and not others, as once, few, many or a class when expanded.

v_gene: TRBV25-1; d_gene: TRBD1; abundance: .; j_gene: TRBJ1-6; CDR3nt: TGTGCCAGCAGTGAATCCCAGGGGGCATTGGGGTCACCCCTCCACTTT; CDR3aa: CASSESQGALGSPLHF
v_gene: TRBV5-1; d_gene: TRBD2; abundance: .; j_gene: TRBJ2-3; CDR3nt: TGCGCCAGCAGCTACGAACAGGGACTAGCGGCAGATACGCAGTATTTT; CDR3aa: CASSYEQGLAADTQYF
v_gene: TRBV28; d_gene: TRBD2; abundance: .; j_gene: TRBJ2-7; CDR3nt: TGTGCCAGCAGTTTAACCCGACCCGCCGGACTAGCGGGAGGGTTCGGAACCTACGAGCAGTACTTC; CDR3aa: CASSLTRPAGLAGGFGTYEQYF
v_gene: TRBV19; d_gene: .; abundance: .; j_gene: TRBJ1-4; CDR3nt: TGTGCCAGCCCTTGGTGCAGGGGACGAACTAATGAAAAACTGTTTTTT; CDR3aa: CASPWCRGRTNEKLFF
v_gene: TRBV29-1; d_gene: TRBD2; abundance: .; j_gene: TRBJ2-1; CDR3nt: TGCAGCGAATTGTACGGGACTAGCGGGACTTATGAGCAGTTCTTC; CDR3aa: CSELYGTSGTYEQFF
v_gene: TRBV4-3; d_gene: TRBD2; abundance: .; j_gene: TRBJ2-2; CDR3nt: TGCGCCAGCAAAGGACTAGCGGGAAACACCGGGGAGCTGTTTTTT; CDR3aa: CASKGLAGNTGELFF
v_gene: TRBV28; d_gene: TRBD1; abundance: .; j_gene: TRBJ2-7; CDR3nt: TGTGCCAGCAGTACACCCTCGACAGGGGCCTCGTACGAGCAGTACTTC; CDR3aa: CASSTPSTGASYEQYF
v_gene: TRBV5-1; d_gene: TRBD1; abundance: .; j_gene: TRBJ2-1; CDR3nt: TGCGCCAGCCGATCGCCACAGGGGGCGCTGAGGACTGAGCAGTTCTTC; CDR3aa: CASRSPQGALRTEQFF
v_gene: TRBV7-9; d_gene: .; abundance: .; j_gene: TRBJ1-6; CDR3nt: TGTGCCAGCAGTCGGACAGAGAATTCACCCCTCCACTTT; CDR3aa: CASSRTENSPLHF
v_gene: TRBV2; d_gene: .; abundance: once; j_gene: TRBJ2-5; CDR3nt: TGTGCCAGCAGTGAACAGGGGACCCTACAAGAGACCCAGTACTTC; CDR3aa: CASSEQGTLQETQYF
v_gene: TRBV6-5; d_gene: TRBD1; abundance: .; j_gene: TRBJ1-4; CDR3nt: TGTGCCACAGGACAGGGCGAGGGATACGAAAAACTGTTTTTT; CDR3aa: CATGQGEGYEKLFF